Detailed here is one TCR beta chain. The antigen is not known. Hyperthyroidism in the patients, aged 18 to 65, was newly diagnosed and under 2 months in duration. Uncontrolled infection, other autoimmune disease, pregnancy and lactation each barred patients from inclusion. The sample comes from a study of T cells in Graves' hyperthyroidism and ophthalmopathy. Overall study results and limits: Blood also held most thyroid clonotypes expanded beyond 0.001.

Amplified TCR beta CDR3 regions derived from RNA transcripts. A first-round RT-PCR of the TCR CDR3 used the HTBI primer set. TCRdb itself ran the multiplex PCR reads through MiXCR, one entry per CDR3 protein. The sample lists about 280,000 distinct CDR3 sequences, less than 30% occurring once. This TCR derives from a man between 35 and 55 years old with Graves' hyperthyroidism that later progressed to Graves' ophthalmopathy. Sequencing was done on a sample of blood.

The CDR3 region is CARGQGLGSTGELFF. The CDR3 nucleotides are TGTGCCAGGGGGCAGGGGCTGGGGAGCACCGGGGAGCTGTTTTTT. This chain connects TRBV12-3 or TRBV12-4 to TRBJ2-2, with TRBD1 as a possible D gene (6 bases). This CDR3 is 15 amino acids long. V was clipped by 9 bases and J by 4 bases, with 18 bases between them.